The 24 T cell receptor beta chains listed next were all sequenced from one sample in a study of blood T cell repertoires in COVID-19. Assay: immunoSEQ multiplex PCR; the TCRdb copy retains only in-frame clones and omits some. The table has some 530,000 clones, approximately 86% seen once; the top ten hold approximately 8.3%. The sequencing sample was made of PBMCs or T cells enriched from blood (not recorded which). The receptors derive from a woman aged 55 to 70 who had recovered from COVID-19.

In this sample, this clone turned up a few times. This chain joins TRBV2 and TRBJ1-2; 9 nucleotides match TRBD1. From germline, CDR1 is SNHLY and CDR2 FYNNEI. Unmatched junction bases numbered 6, after V lost 6 bases and J lost 7 bases. The CDR3 consists of 13 residues. CDR3 nucleotide sequence: TGTGCCAGCAGCGTCACAGGGGGCTCTGGCTACACCTTC. It codes for CASSVTGGSGYTF.

This clone was seen a few times. This rearrangement joins TRBV18 to TRBJ2-1, with D tentatively TRBD2 (5 bases). The CDR3 loop spans 14 amino acids. V was cut by 3 bases and J by 5 bases, with 11 bases left in between. CDR1 and CDR2 from the germline V gene are KGHSH and LQKENI. The CDR3 reads CASSPRRSHNEQFF. The DNA for the CDR3 is TGTGCCAGCTCACCCAGGAGGTCCCACAATGAGCAGTTCTTC.

The chain is built from TRBV27 and TRBJ1-1; tentative D call: TRBD1 (5 bases). This CDR3 is 14 amino acids long. Germline CDR1 MNHEY, CDR2 SMNVEV (reference sequence). The ends were cut back, 1 base at V and 8 bases at J, with 14 bases in the middle. The CDR3 loop reads CASSLFGQGKEAFF. The CDR3 DNA is TGTGCCAGCAGTTTATTTGGCCAGGGCAAAGAAGCTTTCTTT.

The gene calls are TRBV2 and TRBJ1-2; 7 positions match TRBD1. The V gene end was trimmed by 6 bases and the J gene end by 0 bases; junction bases not matched to a gene: 4. This CDR3 has 14 amino acids. In germline, CDR1 is SNHLY, CDR2 FYNNEI. This CDR3 is CASRRDSPNYGYTF. The CDR3, as DNA: TGTGCCAGCAGAAGGGACAGCCCTAACTATGGCTACACCTTC.

The V gene is TRBV15, the J gene TRBJ1-1; D is unclear. V was shortened by 7 bases and J by 2 bases, with 11 bases between the two germline ends. The germline V gene has CDR1 LNHNV and CDR2 YYDKDF (reference sequence). The CDR3 sequence is 13 residues long. CDR3 protein: CATMIQLNTEAFF. In nucleotides, the CDR3 is TGTGCCACCATGATCCAACTAAACACTGAAGCTTTCTTT.

This chain links TRBV11-2 with TRBJ1-1, with a possible D match to TRBD1 (6 bases). Trimming shortened V by 0 bases and J by 11 bases, and 13 bases separated the two germline ends. This CDR3 region has 13 residues. The germline V gene has CDR1 SGHAT and CDR2 FQNNGV. CDR3 sequence (DNA): TGTGCCAGCAGCTTAGATCGAGGGGGACGGGCTTTCTTT. Amino acid sequence: CASSLDRGGRAFF.

The chain links TRBV18 to TRBJ1-2; unclear D gene. V was shortened by 0 bases and J by 0 bases, with 5 bases between the two germline ends. This CDR3 is built from 14 residues. CDR1 is KGHSH, CDR2 LQKENI, per germline. This CDR3 is CASSPPSANYGYTF. The CDR3 DNA reads TGTGCCAGCTCACCACCGTCAGCTAACTATGGCTACACCTTC.

V usage is TRBV18 and J usage is TRBJ2-2, with D perhaps matching TRBD2 (5 bases). Germline-derived CDR1 and CDR2 are KGHSH and LQKENI. V lost 1 base and J lost 0, with 15 bases in between. The CDR3 runs to 18 residues. CDR3 residues: CASSPRVRGSSNTGELFF. The CDR3 DNA is TGTGCCAGCTCACCACGCGTTCGGGGTAGCTCGAACACCGGGGAGCTGTTTTTT.

The CDR3 nucleotides are TGTGCCACGGATGACAGCCTTAACTATGGCTACACCTTC. Protein product: CATDDSLNYGYTF. This chain uses TRBV19 with TRBJ1-2; D is possibly TRBD1 (5 bases). V lost 10 bases to trimming and J lost 1 base, with 13 bases between them. CDR3 length equals 13 residues. Germline V gene sequence: CDR1 LNHDA, CDR2 SQIVND (reference sequence).

For this clone: This specimen includes other DNA sequences encoding the same CDR3. The rearrangement uses TRBV5-1 and TRBJ2-1; D is uncertain. The CDR3 sequence is 13 residues long. Looked up from germline, CDR1 is SGHRS and CDR2 is YFSETQ. V was cut by 0 bases and J by 6 bases, with 7 bases left in between. The CDR3 loop is CASSLAGSNEQFF. The CDR3, as DNA: TGCGCCAGCAGCTTGGCCGGGTCCAATGAGCAGTTCTTC.

The chain joins TRBV5-1 to TRBJ2-1; 12 bases map to TRBD2. CDR3 length equals 15 residues. Germline V gives CDR1 SGHRS, CDR2 YFSETQ. Trimming at V came to 3 bases and at J to 8 bases, leaving 6 bases not matched to a gene. The CDR3 loop is CASSSLAGGQDEQFF. The CDR3, as DNA: TGCGCCAGCAGCTCCCTAGCGGGGGGGCAGGATGAGCAGTTCTTC.

This chain uses TRBV7-2 with TRBJ1-3; D remains unclear. Germline CDR1 and CDR2: SGHTA and FQGNSA. This CDR3 is built from 13 residues. Deletions cut 5 bases from V and 5 bases from J, with 10 bases between. The CDR3 nucleotides are TGTGCCAGCAGCCCTGACACTCGAAACACCATATATTTT. Amino acid sequence: CASSPDTRNTIYF.

This chain connects TRBV30 to TRBJ2-3; 11 bases map to TRBD1. Germline loops: CDR1 GTSNPN, CDR2 SVGIG (reference sequence). CDR3 size: 16 residues. The V segment lost 0 bases and the J segment 1 base; nucleotides outside the gene matches: 3. CDR3 protein: CAWSVGDRGGTDTQYF. The CDR3 DNA reads as TGTGCCTGGAGTGTGGGGGACAGGGGGGGCACAGATACGCAGTATTTT.

The count of this clone is one. V and J are TRBV5-1 and TRBJ1-5; 8 bases are a match to TRBD1. The CDR3 has 14 residues. CDR1 is SGHRS and CDR2 is YFSETQ in the germline V gene. The V and J ends lost 2 bases and 5 bases, in that order; junction bases with no gene match: 3. CDR3 amino acids: CASSFSGGDQPQHF. In DNA form, the CDR3 reads TGCGCCAGCAGCTTTTCAGGGGGCGATCAGCCCCAGCATTTT.

The V gene is TRBV27, the J gene TRBJ1-2; 8 positions agree with TRBD1. This CDR3 comprises 17 residues. V lost 4 bases to trimming and J lost 4 bases; unmatched junction nucleotides: 14. CDR1 and CDR2 (germline): MNHEY, SMNVEV (reference sequence). CDR3 nucleotide sequence: TGTGCCAGCAGTTCAGTCAGGGGGCTCCCTAACCCCTATGGCTACACCTTC. This gives the protein CASSSVRGLPNPYGYTF.

J is TRBJ2-7 and V is TRBV5-1, with a tentative D call TRBD1 (5 bases). The V gene lost 6 bases and the J gene lost 2 bases, with 21 bases spanning the gap. The length of the CDR3 is 16 residues. CDR1 is SGHRS, CDR2 YFSETQ, per germline. The CDR3 reads CASTPKQVNFPYEQYV. The CDR3 coding sequence is TGCGCCAGCACCCCGAAACAGGTTAATTTTCCCTACGAGCAGTACGTC.

About this clone itself: The final CDR3 position lacks the conserved phenylalanine or tryptophan, pointing to a likely read error. It is unclear where the CDR3 begins or ends on the DNA, so no DNA is shown, and the CDR3 is as TCRdb lists it. This chain's CDR3 is CASSLRPFLV. The rearrangement uses TRBV12-3 or TRBV12-4 and TRBJ1-2. The CDR3 extends over 10 residues, inclusive of both ends.

Notes on this clone: The junction departs from germline at one end; a sequencing error may be responsible. CDR3 nucleotide sequence: TGTGCCAGCAGCTTGCGGACTAGCGGTTTAGTCACACATACGCAGTATTTT. Translating it yields CASSLRTSGLVTHTQYF. J is TRBJ2-3 and V is TRBV5-6, with TRBD2 matching over 10 bases. The CDR3 length is 17 residues. Germline lookup yields CDR1 SGHDT and CDR2 YYEEEE.

This sequence joins TRBV7-2 and TRBJ2-5; no reliable D call. V was pared by 1 base and J by 2 bases, with 11 bases between. The CDR3 totals 15 residues. Germline V gene lookup returns CDR1 SGHTA and CDR2 FQGNSA. CDR3 residues: CASSLVRQAQETQYF. For the CDR3, the DNA is TGTGCCAGCAGCTTAGTACGACAAGCTCAAGAGACCCAGTACTTC.

The chain couples TRBV28 to TRBJ1-5; 7 bases line up with TRBD1. The J segment lost 2 bases and the V segment lost 3 bases, leaving 13 bases of the junction unmatched. Germline V gene sequence: CDR1 MDHEN, CDR2 SYDVKM. This CDR3 comprises 18 residues. The CDR3 spells CASSLHRGRGQGNQPQHF. The DNA for the CDR3 is TGTGCCAGCAGTTTGCACAGGGGAAGGGGGCAAGGCAATCAGCCCCAGCATTTT.

This chain connects TRBV7-9 to TRBJ2-2; the D is unclear. V was shortened by 5 bases and J by 2 bases, with 12 bases between the two germline ends. The CDR3 is 15 residues long. Germline CDR1 and CDR2: SEHNR and FQNEAQ (reference sequence). The CDR3: CASSRPGTNTGELFF. In DNA, the CDR3 is TGTGCCAGCAGCCGCCCAGGCACCAACACCGGGGAGCTGTTTTTT.

V usage is TRBV4-2 and J usage is TRBJ1-1, with D possibly being TRBD1 (6 bases). The germline V gene encodes CDR1 LGHNA and CDR2 YNFKEQ. V lost 1 base to trimming and J lost 11 bases, with 20 bases between them. The CDR3 totals 15 residues. CDR3 in amino acids: CASSQAAGDRRRAFF. For the CDR3, the DNA is TGTGCCAGCAGCCAAGCCGCAGGGGACCGTCGAAGGGCTTTCTTT.

The chain employs TRBV7-5 and TRBJ1-4; the table assigns TRBD1, which was not confirmed against the DNA. TRBV7-5 is a pseudogene locus. The length of the CDR3 is 17 residues. As DNA, the CDR3 is TGTGCCAGAAGCTTAGCGAGGGCAGGGGCAACTAATGAAAAACTGTTTTTT. It specifies CARSLARAGATNEKLFF.

Note on this clone: Within the sample, other DNA sequences also encode this same CDR3. V gene TRBV12-3 or TRBV12-4 combines with J gene TRBJ2-5; D is possibly TRBD2 (5 bases). The CDR3 is 12 residues long. Trimming left V 4 bases short and J 4 bases short, with 7 bases between. Here the CDR3 reads CASSSAGETQYF. CDR3 nucleotide sequence: TGTGCCAGCAGTTCGGCGGGAGAGACCCAGTACTTC.